These 20 T cell receptor beta chains came from one sample sequenced in a study of neoadjuvant anti-PD-1 for oral cavity cancer. Time point described: after neoadjuvant nivolumab, at surgical resection. The protocol was immunoSEQ multiplex PCR, while the TCRdb copy is restricted to in-frame clones and leaves out a portion. The sample lists over 65,000 clones; approximately 87% were seen once. The input for sequencing was PBMCs, taken after nivolumab (anti-PD-1) treatment. The origin of the receptors is a person aged 35-80 years with oral cavity squamous cell carcinoma.

This clone occurred once. The V call is TRBV29-1, the J call TRBJ1-5; D gene ambiguous. The CDR3 covers 12 residues. Germline V gene lookup returns CDR1 SQVTM and CDR2 ANQGSEA. The V and J ends lost 6 bases and 7 bases respectively, with 13 bases between them. In nucleotides, the CDR3 is TGCAGCGTCGGGGAGGCGGGGCAGCCCCAGCATTTT. This codes for CSVGEAGQPQHF.

The genes are TRBV30 and TRBJ1-2; D unresolved. The CDR3 has 14 amino acids. The V gene's germline CDR1 is GTSNPN and CDR2 SVGIG (reference sequence). V gave up 0 bases and J gave up 4 bases, with 12 bases separating them. CDR3 protein: CAWSVQPGGYGYTF. The CDR3 nucleotides read TGTGCCTGGAGTGTTCAGCCTGGTGGCTATGGCTACACCTTC.

The sample holds a few counts of this clone. This chain joins TRBV10-2 and TRBJ2-1; 9 positions match TRBD2. This CDR3 contains 19 residues. From germline, CDR1 is WSHSY and CDR2 SAAADI. With V trimmed by 6 bases and J by 6 bases, 21 bases remained unmatched. CDR3 sequence (DNA): TGCGCCAGCAGCTATTCCCTAGCGGGGAACCTCCCGTCGCGCAATGAGCAGTTCTTC. Protein sequence: CASSYSLAGNLPSRNEQFF.

In DNA, the CDR3 is TGCAGCGGCGACAGATACGAGCAGTACTTC. Translated, it gives CSGDRYEQYF. The chain recombines TRBV20-1 with TRBJ2-7; tentatively, D is TRBD1 (5 bases). Germline V gene lookup returns CDR1 DFQATT and CDR2 SNEGSKA (reference sequence). CDR3 length: 10 amino acids.

The chain recombines TRBV6-1 with TRBJ2-3, with 9 bases identical to TRBD2. This CDR3 has 13 amino acids. After removal of 7 bases from V and 8 bases from J, the junction contained 7 bases not matched to a gene. Per germline, CDR1 MNHNS and CDR2 SASEGT. The CDR3 region has the DNA TGTGCCAGCATTCAAGCGGGGGGAGGTACGCAGTATTTT. It specifies CASIQAGGGTQYF.

This sequence joins TRBV27 and TRBJ1-5, with 11 nucleotides matching TRBD1. Losses at the gene ends were 6 bases for V and 0 bases for J; bases not matched to a gene: 1. The CDR3 is 15 residues long. Germline V lookup: CDR1 MNHEY, CDR2 SMNVEV (reference sequence). CDR3: CASRDRGLSNQPQHF. In DNA form, the CDR3 reads TGTGCCAGCAGGGACAGGGGGCTTAGCAATCAGCCCCAGCATTTT.

A single count supports this clone. This chain joins TRBV11-2 and TRBJ2-2; D unresolved. V shed 5 bases and J shed 8 bases, with 12 bases lying between them. The CDR3 loop spans 13 amino acids. Germline V lookup: CDR1 SGHAT, CDR2 FQNNGV. This chain's CDR3 is CASSVLGSGELFF. In DNA, the CDR3 is TGTGCCAGCAGCGTTCTGGGGTCGGGGGAGCTGTTTTTT.

The gene calls are TRBV5-4 and TRBJ2-1; TRBD2 aligns across 8 bases. V trimming: 4 bases; J trimming: 6 bases; junction bases outside the gene matches: 9. The germline gives CDR1 SGHNT, CDR2 YYREEE (reference sequence). The CDR3 runs 15 residues. CDR3 region: CASSPGLVGANEQFF. CDR3 DNA sequence: TGTGCCAGCAGCCCGGGACTAGTAGGGGCCAATGAGCAGTTCTTC.

This chain links TRBV2 with TRBJ1-1; D remains unclear. Germline CDR1 is SNHLY and CDR2 is FYNNEI. The ends were cut back, 5 bases at V and 4 bases at J, with 8 bases in the middle. The CDR3 spans 12 residues. The CDR3 sequence is CASSNQATEAFF. In nucleotides, the CDR3 is TGTGCCAGCAGTAATCAGGCCACTGAAGCTTTCTTT. Full variable domain (outside the CDR3, taken from reference TRBV2 and TRBJ1-1): EPEVTQTPSHQVTQMGQEVILRCVPISNHLYFYWYRQILGQKVEFLVSFYNNEISEKSEIFDDQFSVERPDGSNFTLKIRSTKLEDSAMYFCASSNQATEAFFGQGTRLTVV.

The V gene is TRBV30, the J gene TRBJ1-3; 9 bases line up with TRBD1. J was trimmed by 4 bases and V by 2 bases; bases with no gene match: 3. Germline V CDR1 and CDR2: GTSNPN, SVGIG (reference sequence). CDR3 length: 14 residues. In nucleotides, the CDR3 is TGTGCCTGGAGTCCCGGGACAGGGGGAAACACCATATATTTT. The encoded protein is CAWSPGTGGNTIYF. Together with reference TRBV30 and TRBJ1-3, the CDR3 gives the full variable domain: SQTIHQWPATLVQPVGSPLSLECTVEGTSNPNLYWYRQAAGRGLQLLFYSVGIGQISSEVPQNLSASRPQDRQFILSSKKLLLSDSGFYLCAWSPGTGGNTIYFGEGSWLTVV.

The chain carries TRBV6-1 and TRBJ1-2; 7 bases agree with TRBD1. In germline, CDR1 is MNHNS, CDR2 SASEGT. The CDR3 is 14 amino acids. Trimming at V came to 4 bases and at J to 4 bases, leaving 6 bases not matched to a gene. CDR3 DNA: TGTGCCAGCAGTGCCCTACAGGGGCTCTATGGCTACACCTTC. It translates to CASSALQGLYGYTF.

This chain connects TRBV4-1 to TRBJ2-7; D remains unclear. V was cut by 1 base and J by 2 bases, with 9 bases left in between. The CDR3 has 14 amino acids. Per the germline V gene, CDR1 is MGHRA and CDR2 is YSYEKL. CDR3 sequence: CASSQVTATYEQYF. DNA of the CDR3: TGCGCCAGCAGCCAAGTCACAGCAACCTACGAGCAGTACTTC.

The chain has TRBV29-1 and TRBJ1-4; D possibly corresponds to TRBD1 (5 bases). The CDR3 is made up of 15 amino acids. Germline V gene lookup returns CDR1 SQVTM and CDR2 ANQGSEA. V shed 5 bases and J shed 1 base, with 14 bases lying between them. Here the CDR3 DNA reads TGCAGCGTTCAACCGGGGGAGGAAACTAATGAAAAACTGTTTTTT. This gives the protein CSVQPGEETNEKLFF.

The rearrangement links TRBV9 to TRBJ2-3, with 7 positions matching TRBD1. Germline loops: CDR1 SGDLS, CDR2 YYNGEE. The junction had 10 bases not matched to a gene; V was cut back by 3 bases and J by 0 bases. This CDR3 has 17 amino acids. For the CDR3, the DNA is TGTGCCAGCAGCGGCGCCGGGACAGCTTCTAGCACAGATACGCAGTATTTT. Translating gives CASSGAGTASSTDTQYF.

This chain uses TRBV5-4 with TRBJ2-2; 8 bases are a match to TRBD1. The CDR3 is 15 residues long. V was pared by 6 bases and J by 6 bases, with 10 bases of the junction left unmatched. Germline loops: CDR1 SGHNT, CDR2 YYREEE (reference sequence). CDR3 protein: CASTQGQGTAGELFF. Written as DNA, the CDR3 is TGTGCCAGCACCCAAGGACAGGGCACGGCCGGGGAGCTGTTTTTT.

The chain combines TRBV2 with TRBJ1-1; 7 nucleotides align to TRBD1. Germline trimming cut 8 bases from V and 1 base from J; bases unmatched to any gene: 10. The CDR3 is 15 residues long. Germline loops: CDR1 SNHLY, CDR2 FYNNEI. As DNA, the CDR3 is TGTGCCAGCGCCGGGACAGACTTAGAGAACACTGAAGCTTTCTTT. Its translation: CASAGTDLENTEAFF.

The rearrangement links TRBV10-1 to TRBJ2-1, with 7 bases that match TRBD2. This CDR3 region has 14 residues. Germline CDR1 is WNHNN and CDR2 is SYGVQD (reference sequence). After removal of 8 bases from V and 8 bases from J, the junction contained 12 bases not matched to a gene. CDR3 DNA: TGCGCCAGCCAGAGACTAGCCGGAGGGGATGAGCAGTTCTTC. Translated: CASQRLAGGDEQFF.

The chain links TRBV2 to TRBJ1-5; D might be TRBD1 (6 bases). Trimming shortened V by 11 bases and J by 4 bases, and 18 bases separated the two germline ends. CDR1 and CDR2 (germline): SNHLY, FYNNEI. The CDR3 covers 14 residues. Here the CDR3 reads CASGGDTSNQPQHF. The CDR3 DNA reads TGTGCCTCTGGGGGGGACACCTCGAATCAGCCCCAGCATTTT.

The genes are TRBV30 and TRBJ2-1; D not certain. Germline CDR1 and CDR2: GTSNPN and SVGIG (reference sequence). This CDR3 has 14 residues. V lost 0 bases and J lost 0, with 6 bases in between. As DNA, the CDR3 is TGTGCCTGGAGTGTGAGCGCCTCCTACAATGAGCAGTTCTTC. Translation gives CAWSVSASYNEQFF. Full variable domain (rest looked up from reference TRBV30 and TRBJ2-1): SQTIHQWPATLVQPVGSPLSLECTVEGTSNPNLYWYRQAAGRGLQLLFYSVGIGQISSEVPQNLSASRPQDRQFILSSKKLLLSDSGFYLCAWSVSASYNEQFFGPGTRLTVL.

J is TRBJ1-1 and V is TRBV2; D gene uncertain. Germline V gives CDR1 SNHLY, CDR2 FYNNEI. The CDR3 is 13 residues long. Trimming removed 8 bases at V and 3 bases at J, with 13 bases between. The CDR3 protein is CASHHLEDTEAFF. In DNA, the CDR3 is TGTGCCAGCCACCATCTGGAGGACACTGAAGCTTTCTTT.